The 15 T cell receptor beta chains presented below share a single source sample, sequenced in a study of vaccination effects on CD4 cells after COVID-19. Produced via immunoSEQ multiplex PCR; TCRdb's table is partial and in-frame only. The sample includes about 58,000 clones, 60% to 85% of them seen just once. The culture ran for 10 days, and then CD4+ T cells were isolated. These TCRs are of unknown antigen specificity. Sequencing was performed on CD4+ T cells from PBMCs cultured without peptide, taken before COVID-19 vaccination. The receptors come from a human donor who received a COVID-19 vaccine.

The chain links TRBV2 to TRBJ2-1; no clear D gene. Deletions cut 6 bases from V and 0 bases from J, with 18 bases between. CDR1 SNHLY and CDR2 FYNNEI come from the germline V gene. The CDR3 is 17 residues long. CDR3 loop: CASSHVPRTSSYNEQFF. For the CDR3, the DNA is TGTGCCAGCAGCCACGTTCCGCGCACGAGCTCCTACAATGAGCAGTTCTTC.

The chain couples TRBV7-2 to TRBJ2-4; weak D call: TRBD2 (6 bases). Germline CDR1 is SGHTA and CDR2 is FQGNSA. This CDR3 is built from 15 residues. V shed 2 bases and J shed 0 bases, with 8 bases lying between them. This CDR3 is CASSLRGTAKNIQYF. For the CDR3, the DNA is TGTGCCAGCAGCTTACGGGGGACAGCCAAAAACATTCAGTACTTC. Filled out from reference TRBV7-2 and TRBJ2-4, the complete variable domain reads GAGVSQSPSNKVTEKGKDVELRCDPISGHTALYWYRQSLGQGLEFLIYFQGNSAPDKSGLPSDRFSAERTGGSVSTLTIQRTQQEDSAVYLCASSLRGTAKNIQYFGAGTRLSVL.

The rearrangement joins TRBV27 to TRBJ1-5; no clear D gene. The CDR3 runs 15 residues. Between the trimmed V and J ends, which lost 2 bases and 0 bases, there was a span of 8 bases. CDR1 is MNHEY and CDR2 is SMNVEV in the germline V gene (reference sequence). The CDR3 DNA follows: TGTGCCAGCAGTTTAGACGGCTATAGCAATCAGCCCCAGCATTTT. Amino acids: CASSLDGYSNQPQHF.

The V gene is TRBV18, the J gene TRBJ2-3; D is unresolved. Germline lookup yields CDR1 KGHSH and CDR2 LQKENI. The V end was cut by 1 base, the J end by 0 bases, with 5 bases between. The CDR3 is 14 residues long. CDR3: CASSPQSSTDTQYF. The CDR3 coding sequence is TGTGCCAGCTCACCACAAAGTAGCACAGATACGCAGTATTTT.

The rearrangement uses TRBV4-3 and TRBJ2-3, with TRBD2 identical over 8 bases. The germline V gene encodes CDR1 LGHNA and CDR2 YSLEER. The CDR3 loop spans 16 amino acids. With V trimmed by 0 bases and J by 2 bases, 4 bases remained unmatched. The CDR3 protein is CASSQDRGGTTDTQYF. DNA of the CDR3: TGCGCCAGCAGCCAAGACCGGGGGGGAACCACAGATACGCAGTATTTT.

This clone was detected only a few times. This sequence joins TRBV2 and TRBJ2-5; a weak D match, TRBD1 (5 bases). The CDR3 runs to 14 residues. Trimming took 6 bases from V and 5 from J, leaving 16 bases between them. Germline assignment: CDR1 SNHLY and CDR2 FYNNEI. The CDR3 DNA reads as TGTGCCAGCAGCTGGGGCTCAGGAGACGAGACCCAGTACTTC. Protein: CASSWGSGDETQYF.

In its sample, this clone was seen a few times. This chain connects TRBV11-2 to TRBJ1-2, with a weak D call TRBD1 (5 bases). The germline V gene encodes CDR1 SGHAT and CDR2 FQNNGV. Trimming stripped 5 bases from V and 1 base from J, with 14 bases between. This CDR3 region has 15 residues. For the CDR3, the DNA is TGTGCCAGCAGCCACCAAGGGACGGATAACTATGGCTACACCTTC. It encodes CASSHQGTDNYGYTF.

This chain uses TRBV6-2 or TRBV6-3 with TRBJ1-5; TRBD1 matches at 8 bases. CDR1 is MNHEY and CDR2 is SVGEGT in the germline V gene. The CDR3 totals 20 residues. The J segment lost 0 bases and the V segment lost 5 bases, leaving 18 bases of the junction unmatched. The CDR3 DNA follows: TGTGCCAGCAGTACGGGGGGGTGGACAGGGTTCCGACTTAGCAATCAGCCCCAGCATTTT. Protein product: CASSTGGWTGFRLSNQPQHF.

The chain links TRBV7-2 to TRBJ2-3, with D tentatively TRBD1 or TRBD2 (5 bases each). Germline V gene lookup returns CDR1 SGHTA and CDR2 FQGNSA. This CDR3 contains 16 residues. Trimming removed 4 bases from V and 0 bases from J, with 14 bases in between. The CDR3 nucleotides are TGTGCCAGCAGCTCGGGACGGTCCCTTAGCACAGATACGCAGTATTTT. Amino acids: CASSSGRSLSTDTQYF. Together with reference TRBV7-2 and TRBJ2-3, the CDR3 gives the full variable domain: GAGVSQSPSNKVTEKGKDVELRCDPISGHTALYWYRQSLGQGLEFLIYFQGNSAPDKSGLPSDRFSAERTGGSVSTLTIQRTQQEDSAVYLCASSSGRSLSTDTQYFGPGTRLTVL.

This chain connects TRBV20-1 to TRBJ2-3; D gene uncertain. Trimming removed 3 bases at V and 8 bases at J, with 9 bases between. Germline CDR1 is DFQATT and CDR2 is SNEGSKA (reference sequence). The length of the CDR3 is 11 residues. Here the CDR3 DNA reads TGCAGTGCTAGTCGCGGCCGTACGCAGTATTTT. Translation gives CSASRGRTQYF.

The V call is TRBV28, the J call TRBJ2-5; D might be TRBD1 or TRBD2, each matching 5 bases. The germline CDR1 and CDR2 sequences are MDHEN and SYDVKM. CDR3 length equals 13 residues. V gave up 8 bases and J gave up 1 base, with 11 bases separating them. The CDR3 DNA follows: TGTGCCAGCGGGACCGCTACCCAAGAGACCCAGTACTTC. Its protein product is CASGTATQETQYF.

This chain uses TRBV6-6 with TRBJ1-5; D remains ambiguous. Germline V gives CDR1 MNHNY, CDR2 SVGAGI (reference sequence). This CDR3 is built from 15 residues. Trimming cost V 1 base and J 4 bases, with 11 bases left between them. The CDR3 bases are TGTGCCAGCAGTTACTATGGAGGAAAAAATCAGCCCCAGCATTTT. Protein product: CASSYYGGKNQPQHF.

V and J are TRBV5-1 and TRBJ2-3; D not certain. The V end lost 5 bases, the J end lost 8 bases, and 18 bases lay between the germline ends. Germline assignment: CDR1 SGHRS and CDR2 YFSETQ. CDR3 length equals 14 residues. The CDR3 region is CASRTLPNHPTQYF. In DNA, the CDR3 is TGCGCCAGCAGGACCCTGCCCAACCACCCTACGCAGTATTTT.

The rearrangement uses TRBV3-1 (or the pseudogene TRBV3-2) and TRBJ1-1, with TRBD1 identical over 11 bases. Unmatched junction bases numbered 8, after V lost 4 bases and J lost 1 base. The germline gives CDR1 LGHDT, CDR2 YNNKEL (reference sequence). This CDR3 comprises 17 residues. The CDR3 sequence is CASSRYGTGGGNTEAFF. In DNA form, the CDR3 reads TGTGCCAGCAGCCGTTATGGGACAGGGGGAGGGAACACTGAAGCTTTCTTT.

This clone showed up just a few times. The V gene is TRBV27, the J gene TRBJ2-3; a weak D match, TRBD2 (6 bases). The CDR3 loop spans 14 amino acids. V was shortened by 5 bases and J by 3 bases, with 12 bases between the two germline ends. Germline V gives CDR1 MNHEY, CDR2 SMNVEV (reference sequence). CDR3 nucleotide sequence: TGTGCCAGCAGTGTGACCCGGGGGACAGATACGCAGTATTTT. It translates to CASSVTRGTDTQYF.